The 5 T cell receptor beta chains listed next were all sequenced from one sample in a study of T-cell reconstitution after alpha-beta-depleted transplantation in children. Unique molecular identifiers were built into the TCRbeta library. TCRdb redid the calling of the PCR reads with MiXCR, one entry per CDR3 protein. The sample gives over 550,000 distinct CDR3 sequences, 8% to 11% of which show up once; about 4% is in the top ten. This sample comprised PBMCs from the stem cell graft donor, obtained from the stem cell graft. The origin of the receptors is a human donor who donated a stem cell graft to a child with acute myeloid leukemia.

For the CDR3, the DNA is TGTGCCAGCAGCTTTCGGACAGGGGCCTACGAGCAGTACTTC. Amino acids: CASSFRTGAYEQYF. The chain has TRBV7-9 and TRBJ2-7; 9 bases match TRBD1. The CDR3 has 14 amino acids. J was trimmed by 2 bases and V by 3 bases; bases with no gene match: 2. Germline lookup yields CDR1 SEHNR and CDR2 FQNEAQ (reference sequence).

This clonotype was seen ten or more times. This rearrangement joins TRBV28 to TRBJ2-7; no reliable D call. The germline V gene encodes CDR1 MDHEN and CDR2 SYDVKM. CDR3 size: 13 residues. The CDR3 loop reads CVISKLGGYEQYF. CDR3 bases: TGTGTCATCTCAAAGTTGGGTGGATACGAGCAGTACTTC. Drawing the rest from reference TRBV28 and TRBJ2-7, the complete variable domain is DVKVTQSSRYLVKRTGEKVFLECVQDMDHENMFWYRQDPGLGLRLIYFSYDVKMKEKGDIPEGYSVSREKKERFSLILESASTNQTSMYLCVISKLGGYEQYFGPGTRLTVT.

Ten or more counts support this clonotype. This chain connects TRBV29-1 to TRBJ1-2; no definite D call. The CDR3 length is 13 residues. V gave up 6 bases and J gave up 0 bases, with 11 bases separating them. Germline lookup yields CDR1 SQVTM and CDR2 ANQGSEA. CDR3 in amino acids: CSVGRQTNYGYTF. The DNA of the CDR3 is TGCAGCGTGGGCAGGCAAACTAACTATGGCTACACCTTC.

This clonotype was counted ten times or more. The rearrangement uses TRBV20-1 and TRBJ2-1, with 11 bases aligning to TRBD2. J lost 1 base, V lost 5 bases, and 10 bases had no gene match. The CDR3 length is 17 residues. The V gene's germline CDR1 is DFQATT and CDR2 SNEGSKA (reference sequence). DNA for the CDR3: TGCAGTGCTGATGAGACTAGCGGGGCGATTTCCTACAATGAGCAGTTCTTC. Translated: CSADETSGAISYNEQFF.

This clonotype was seen more than once but under ten times. J is TRBJ1-6 and V is TRBV27, with 7 bases identical to TRBD1. Per the germline V gene, CDR1 is MNHEY and CDR2 is SMNVEV (reference sequence). Trimming removed 2 bases from V and 13 bases from J; junction bases left unmatched: 5. The CDR3 runs 13 residues. This chain's CDR3 is CASSLRDSLPLHF. For the CDR3, the DNA is TGTGCCAGCAGTTTAAGGGACAGCTTGCCCCTCCACTTT.